These 8 T cell receptor beta chains share one sample of origin, sequenced in a study of blood T cell repertoires in COVID-19. Sequencing was performed with immunoSEQ multiplex PCR; in TCRdb, only in-frame clones are kept and a portion is missing. This sample has hundreds of thousands of clones, with 75% to 90% found just once. The source material was PBMCs or T cells enriched from blood (not recorded which). Receptor source: a man younger than 45 who had recovered from COVID-19.

The chain joins TRBV15 to TRBJ2-5; 7 bases fit TRBD2. The CDR3 has 15 amino acids. CDR1 and CDR2 from the germline V gene are LNHNV and YYDKDF (reference sequence). The V segment lost 5 bases and the J segment 1 base; nucleotides outside the gene matches: 7. The CDR3 loop is CATSEAGDPQETQYF. CDR3 bases: TGTGCCACCAGCGAGGCGGGGGACCCCCAAGAGACCCAGTACTTC.

The genes are TRBV4-2 and TRBJ2-5; weak D call: TRBD1 (6 bases). CDR3 size: 18 residues. Germline CDR1 reads LGHNA; CDR2 reads YNFKEQ. V lost 0 bases and J lost 2, with 19 bases in between. The CDR3 protein is CASSQESSTGTWQETQYF. CDR3 coding DNA: TGTGCCAGCAGCCAAGAAAGCTCGACCGGGACATGGCAAGAGACCCAGTACTTC.

The V call is TRBV13, the J call TRBJ2-7; 11 nucleotides agree with TRBD1. V was pared by 1 base and J by 3 bases, with 11 bases of the junction left unmatched. This CDR3 comprises 18 residues. The germline V gene has CDR1 PRHDT and CDR2 FYEKMQ (reference sequence). The CDR3 region is CASSLVGGTGGTNYEQYF. The CDR3 DNA follows: TGTGCCAGCAGCTTAGTGGGAGGGACAGGGGGAACTAACTACGAGCAGTACTTC.

J is TRBJ2-7 and V is TRBV5-4; the match to TRBD2 covers 11 bases. J was trimmed by 5 bases and V by 1 base; bases with no gene match: 5. From germline, CDR1 is SGHNT and CDR2 YYREEE (reference sequence). The CDR3 contains 15 residues. The CDR3 here is CASSLTSGSFHEQYF. Written as DNA, the CDR3 is TGTGCCAGCAGCTTGACTAGCGGGAGTTTCCACGAGCAGTACTTC.

The chain links TRBV30 to TRBJ1-2, with D uncertain. V lost 5 bases and J lost 7, with 14 bases in between. Germline lookup yields CDR1 GTSNPN and CDR2 SVGIG (reference sequence). The CDR3 spans 12 residues. The CDR3 sequence: CAWGSTFGGYTF. CDR3 DNA sequence: TGTGCCTGGGGGTCGACATTCGGTGGCTACACCTTC.

The chain couples TRBV7-9 to TRBJ1-4; 9 nucleotides match TRBD1. The CDR3 has 13 residues. CDR1 is SEHNR, CDR2 FQNEAQ, per germline (reference sequence). The J segment lost 10 bases and the V segment lost 5 bases, leaving 5 bases of the junction unmatched. In DNA form, the CDR3 reads TGTGCCAGCAGCCCGGGACAGGGAGGAAAACTGTTTTTT. Protein product: CASSPGQGGKLFF.

The CDR3 DNA reads TGTGCCAGCAGCCCCAGCGGGATTAACACCGGGGAGCTGTTTTTT. Protein: CASSPSGINTGELFF. V usage is TRBV7-2 and J usage is TRBJ2-2; 7 nucleotides match TRBD2. The V and J ends lost 5 bases and 2 bases, in that order; junction bases with no gene match: 5. Germline loops: CDR1 SGHTA, CDR2 FQGNSA. CDR3 length: 15 amino acids.

This chain joins TRBV27 and TRBJ1-5; the match to TRBD1 covers 10 bases. J lost 4 bases, V lost 5 bases, and 5 bases had no gene match. The CDR3 contains 15 residues. The germline CDR1 and CDR2 sequences are MNHEY and SMNVEV (reference sequence). CDR3 in DNA: TGTGCCAGCAGTATGACAGGGGGCAGGAATCAGCCCCAGCATTTT. This codes for CASSMTGGRNQPQHF.